This T cell receptor (beta chain) was identified during a study of CD8 T cells in ankylosing spondylitis. Study-wide points: Disease-linked clones were reportedly significantly enriched in matched ankylosing spondylitis synovial fluid. Characteristic, it appeared, of ankylosing spondylitis blood was a TCR beta motif of seven or eight highly homologous variants.

This clonotype has a handful of counts. Its specificity is unknown. A single record per CDR3 protein comes from TCRdb applying MiXCR to the 5' RACE reads. Among 300,000 to 350,000 distinct CDR3 sequences listed, around 20% were seen once. The sequencing sample was made of blood, either unsorted or a sorted T cell fraction (not recorded which). The receptor was derived from a female donor with ankylosing spondylitis or in good health (not recorded which).

The CDR3, as DNA: TGTGCCATTGGCCTGGCCTACAATGAGCAGTTCTTC. It encodes CAIGLAYNEQFF. V gene TRBV10-3 combines with J gene TRBJ2-1; D uncertain. From germline, CDR1 is ENHRY and CDR2 SYGVKD. This CDR3 spans 12 amino acids. The germline V and J ends were trimmed by 9 bases and 2 bases, with 8 bases remaining between them.